The sequence of this T cell receptor (beta chain) was determined in a study of cytomegalovirus exposure and HLA in healthy donors. Produced via immunoSEQ multiplex PCR; TCRdb's table is partial and in-frame only. The sample lists under 130,000 clones, about 86% occurring once. Germline V gives CDR1 MNHEY, CDR2 SVGAGI. V was trimmed by 0 bases and J by 15 bases, leaving 9 bases between them. The CDR3 consists of 11 residues. Notes on this clone: Its target is unknown.

Study findings and constraints: One later analysis, an examination of the 120 validation repertoires, found that first-cohort TCR clusters tended to co-occur in them. Cytomegalovirus status, reportedly, was diagnosed with high specificity and sensitivity by the classifier. The study listed approximately 160 cytomegalovirus-associated TCR beta chains.

The specimen was PBMCs. This sequence originates from a woman between 18 and 29 years old in good health and CMV-seropositive. V is TRBV6-5 and J is TRBJ2-1; D is perhaps TRBD2 (6 bases). CDR3 loop: CASSYSREWFF. CDR3 DNA sequence: TGTGCCAGCAGTTACTCCCGGGAGTGGTTCTTC.